These T cell receptor beta chains were read from a single sample in a study of OX40 agonist ivuxolimab in advanced cancers. Measured with immunoSEQ multiplex PCR; TCRdb has only the in-frame clones, and not every one. The data contain some 34,000 clones, less than 85% of them singletons. The specimen comprised CD4+ or CD8+ T cells sorted from blood, sampled in a trial of the OX40 agonist ivuxolimab. The receptors were gathered from an adult with an advanced solid tumor such as melanoma, head and neck, liver or kidney cancer. The conserved cysteine and the conserved F or W are not part of the CDR3 here. The D gene is left open where the match is weak.

J | V | D | CDR3
TRBJ1-5 | TRBV28 | - | ASSFEDQPQH
TRBJ2-3 | TRBV7-9 | - | ASSYGTDLVNTQY
TRBJ2-7 | TRBV27 | - | ASSLSWGGSEQY
TRBJ2-1 | TRBV4-2 | - | ASSQLDTYNEQF
TRBJ2-3 | TRBV5-4 | - | ASSLSDTQY
TRBJ1-2 | TRBV6-5 | - | ASSYVGSHGYT
TRBJ2-3 | TRBV15 | - | ATSRDQPLDTQY
TRBJ2-1 | TRBV6-5 | TRBD2 | ASSYAGGLNNEQF
TRBJ2-6 | TRBV27 | - | ASSTSVDESGANVLT
TRBJ2-7 | TRBV27 | - | ASSREGQGPHEQY
TRBJ2-7 | TRBV5-4 | - | ASSLKSSYSSYEQY
TRBJ1-2 | TRBV4-1 | - | ASSPLDGGLDGYT
TRBJ2-1 | TRBV11-2 | - | ASSFIKGRDSQF
TRBJ2-7 | TRBV5-8 | - | ASISYEQY
TRBJ1-5 | TRBV28 | TRBD1 | ASSLGTGDRQPQH
TRBJ1-4 | TRBV7-9 | - | ASSLAGTNEKLF
TRBJ1-2 | TRBV2 | - | ASSSGPYSAYT
TRBJ2-7 | TRBV13 | TRBD1 | ASSPGQGFEYEQY
TRBJ2-1 | TRBV27 | TRBD1 | ASRPQGENEQF
TRBJ2-7 | TRBV6-5 | - | ASSYSPGAGYEQY
TRBJ2-1 | TRBV4-3 | TRBD2 | ASSQDSGPYNEQF
TRBJ2-7 | TRBV27 | TRBD2 | ASSRWTSGRGYEQY
TRBJ1-5 | TRBV7-2 | TRBD1 | ASSLYRGSNQPQH
TRBJ2-7 | TRBV4-2 | - | ASSQDGSRTTYEQY